Below, 15 T cell receptor beta chains from the same sample are listed, as sequenced in a study of T cells after posttransplantation cyclophosphamide. Sampled 1 year posttransplant, controls received myeloablative marrow transplants, methotrexate and a calcineurin inhibitor. The assay was immunoSEQ multiplex PCR, and TCRdb's table has in-frame clones only and misses some. This sample has 10,000 or so clones, with about 86% found just once. The sample here was PBMCs, taken more than 350 days after allogeneic stem cell transplant with calcineurin inhibitor and methotrexate. The receptors originated from a male patient aged 25-45 years who received an allogeneic stem cell transplant from an unrelated donor, was CMV-positive, and had acute GVHD only. A share of the T cells may be of graft donor origin.

CDR3 bases: TGTGCCAGCCGATCCTCCGGACAGTACACTGAAGCTTTCTTT. As protein: CASRSSGQYTEAFF. The chain has TRBV6-5 and TRBJ1-1; perhaps TRBD1 as D (6 bases). Germline V lookup: CDR1 MNHEY, CDR2 SVGAGI. The CDR3 extends over 14 amino acids. V lost 8 bases and J 3 bases, leaving 16 bases between the germline ends.

The chain combines TRBV7-4 with TRBJ1-3; D uncertain. The length of the CDR3 is 17 residues. Trimming removed 3 bases at V and 0 bases at J, with 15 bases between. Per the germline V gene, CDR1 is SGHVT and CDR2 is SQSDAQ. CDR3 in amino acids: CASSFHPARSSGNTIYF. CDR3 nucleotides: TGTGCCAGCAGCTTTCACCCAGCCCGGAGCTCTGGAAACACCATATATTTT.

V is TRBV5-6 and J is TRBJ2-1; TRBD1 might be the D (6 bases). The CDR3 has 14 amino acids. The ends were cut back, 4 bases at V and 6 bases at J, with 14 bases in the middle. The germline V gene has CDR1 SGHDT and CDR2 YYEEEE. The CDR3 DNA reads TGTGCCAGCAGCCCTGGGTGGGGGCGCAATGAGCAGTTCTTC. Protein: CASSPGWGRNEQFF.

The chain uses TRBV9 and TRBJ1-1; D is unclear. The CDR3 is made up of 15 amino acids. From germline, CDR1 is SGDLS and CDR2 YYNGEE. V lost 0 bases and J lost 2, with 11 bases in between. CDR3 bases: TGTGCCAGCAGCGTAGCTGGGCTCACAAACACTGAAGCTTTCTTT. Translation gives CASSVAGLTNTEAFF.

The chain combines TRBV5-1 with TRBJ1-2; TRBD1 aligns across 8 bases. CDR1 and CDR2 from the germline V gene are SGHRS and YFSETQ. This CDR3 spans 14 amino acids. V trimming: 4 bases; J trimming: 4 bases; junction bases outside the gene matches: 6. CDR3 region: CASSADRVAYGYTF. The CDR3 DNA follows: TGCGCCAGCAGCGCGGACAGGGTTGCCTATGGCTACACCTTC.

The gene calls are TRBV11-2 and TRBJ1-2; D possibly corresponds to TRBD1 (5 bases). V lost 1 base to trimming and J lost 12 bases, with 18 bases between them. This CDR3 has 14 residues. Germline V gene sequence: CDR1 SGHAT, CDR2 FQNNGV. The CDR3 loop reads CASSLGELGGLDTF. Written as DNA, the CDR3 is TGTGCCAGCAGCTTAGGGGAGCTCGGGGGTTTGGACACCTTC.

The chain links TRBV6-5 to TRBJ1-1, with 7 bases identical to TRBD1. The junction had 5 bases not matched to a gene; V was cut back by 5 bases and J by 8 bases. Germline lookup yields CDR1 MNHEY and CDR2 SVGAGI. CDR3 size: 12 residues. CDR3: CASSLLGGEAFF. The CDR3 DNA is TGTGCCAGCAGTCTTTTAGGGGGCGAAGCTTTCTTT.

V gene TRBV13 combines with J gene TRBJ1-2; no definite D call. CDR1 is PRHDT and CDR2 is FYEKMQ in the germline V gene (reference sequence). V was pared by 0 bases and J by 0 bases, with 5 bases between. The CDR3 runs to 14 residues. The DNA of the CDR3 is TGTGCCAGCAGCTTAGGCCGTTCTAACTATGGCTACACCTTC. Amino acids: CASSLGRSNYGYTF. Looking up the rest from reference TRBV13 and TRBJ1-2 gives the full variable domain: AAGVIQSPRHLIKEKRETATLKCYPIPRHDTVYWYQQGPGQDPQFLISFYEKMQSDKGSIPDRFSAQQFSDYHSELNMSSLELGDSALYFCASSLGRSNYGYTFGSGTRLTVV.

The chain combines TRBV7-9 with TRBJ1-5; D perhaps matches TRBD1 (5 bases). CDR3 length equals 18 residues. Between the trimmed V and J ends, which lost 5 bases and 0 bases, there was a span of 20 bases. In germline, CDR1 is SEHNR, CDR2 FQNEAQ (reference sequence). In DNA, the CDR3 is TGTGCCAGCAGCCTCGGTGGGGGGACGGTTTATAGCAATCAGCCCCAGCATTTT. Its translation: CASSLGGGTVYSNQPQHF.

The chain has TRBV5-1 and TRBJ1-4; 8 bases fit TRBD1. Germline V gene sequence: CDR1 SGHRS, CDR2 YFSETQ. The CDR3 runs 14 residues. The V segment lost 2 bases and the J segment 4 bases; nucleotides outside the gene matches: 1. The CDR3 reads CASSLGQGNEKLFF. The CDR3, as DNA: TGCGCCAGCAGCTTAGGACAGGGTAATGAAAAACTGTTTTTT.

This clone has a single count. This rearrangement joins TRBV7-2 to TRBJ2-3; TRBD2 matches at 11 bases. The germline CDR1 and CDR2 sequences are SGHTA and FQGNSA. The CDR3 is 14 amino acids. The J segment lost 12 bases and the V segment lost 1 base, leaving 6 bases of the junction unmatched. The CDR3 DNA is TGTGCCAGCAGCTTAGATAGCGGGGGGGCAGGACAGTATTTT. Amino acids: CASSLDSGGAGQYF. Full variable domain (missing parts from reference TRBV7-2 and TRBJ2-3): GAGVSQSPSNKVTEKGKDVELRCDPISGHTALYWYRQSLGQGLEFLIYFQGNSAPDKSGLPSDRFSAERTGGSVSTLTIQRTQQEDSAVYLCASSLDSGGAGQYFGPGTRLTVL.

The J gene is TRBJ2-7, the V gene TRBV5-1; tentatively, D is TRBD2 (5 bases). The germline gives CDR1 SGHRS, CDR2 YFSETQ. The CDR3 has 14 amino acids. Trimming pared 5 bases from V and 5 bases from J, leaving 17 bases between. CDR3 sequence reads: CASRIIVDSNEQYF. CDR3 nucleotides: TGCGCCAGCAGGATTATCGTGGACTCAAACGAGCAGTACTTC.

The J gene is TRBJ2-7, the V gene TRBV4-1, with 10 bases identical to TRBD2. The CDR3 has 14 residues. V lost 2 bases and J lost 3; bases outside the gene matches: 1. Germline V gives CDR1 MGHRA, CDR2 YSYEKL. CDR3 bases: TGCGCCAGCAGCCAACTAGCGGGAGACTACGAGCAGTACTTC. It specifies CASSQLAGDYEQYF.

This clone is categorized as large (0.1 to 1%). In DNA, the CDR3 is TGTGCCAGCAGCTCCAGTGATAGCGGGGGGCGGCAGTTCTTC. Translating it yields CASSSSDSGGRQFF. The chain joins TRBV9 to TRBJ2-1; 10 bases line up with TRBD2. The germline V gene has CDR1 SGDLS and CDR2 YYNGEE. V gave up 4 bases and J gave up 12 bases; unmatched junction bases: 10. The CDR3 runs to 14 residues.

The chain has TRBV19 and TRBJ2-2, with D unresolved. This CDR3 has 14 amino acids. V was pared by 7 bases and J by 5 bases, with 14 bases between. Germline loops: CDR1 LNHDA, CDR2 SQIVND (reference sequence). The CDR3 region has the DNA TGTGCCAGTACCTTCCTCACAGTAACCGGGGAGCTGTTTTTT. It specifies CASTFLTVTGELFF.